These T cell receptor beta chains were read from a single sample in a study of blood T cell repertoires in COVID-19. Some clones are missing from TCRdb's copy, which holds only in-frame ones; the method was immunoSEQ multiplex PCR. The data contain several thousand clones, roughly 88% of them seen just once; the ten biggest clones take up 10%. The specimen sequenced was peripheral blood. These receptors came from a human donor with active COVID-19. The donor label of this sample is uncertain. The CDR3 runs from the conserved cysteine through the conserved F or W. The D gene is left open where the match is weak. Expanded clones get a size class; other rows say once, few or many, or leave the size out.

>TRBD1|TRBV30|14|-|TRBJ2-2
CALGRDSFTGELFF
TGTGCCCTGGGTCGGGACAGCTTTACCGGGGAGCTGTTTTTT
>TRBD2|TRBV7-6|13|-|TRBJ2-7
CASSLSGGDEQYF
TGTGCCAGCAGCTTATCGGGGGGAGACGAGCAGTACTTC
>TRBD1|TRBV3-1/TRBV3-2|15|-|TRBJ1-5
CASSPGTGGNQPQHF
TGTGCCAGCAGCCCCGGGACAGGGGGCAATCAGCCCCAGCATTTT
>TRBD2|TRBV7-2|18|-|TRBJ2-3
CASSSRHPAVGGADTQYF
TGTGCCAGCAGCTCCCGACATCCGGCGGTGGGAGGGGCAGATACGCAGTATTTT
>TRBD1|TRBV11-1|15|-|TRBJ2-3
CASSLRQGNTDTQYF
TGTGCCAGCAGCCTGCGACAGGGTAACACAGATACGCAGTATTTT
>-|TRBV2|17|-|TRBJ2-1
CASSEALGRGGFDEQFF
TGTGCCAGCAGTGAAGCGCTTGGAAGGGGAGGCTTTGATGAGCAGTTCTTC
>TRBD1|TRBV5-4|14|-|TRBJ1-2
CASSSNRGQYGYTF
TGTGCCAGCAGCTCGAACAGGGGGCAATATGGCTACACCTTC
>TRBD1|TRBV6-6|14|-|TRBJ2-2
CASSSRGRAGELFF
TGTGCCAGCAGTTCAAGGGGGCGCGCCGGGGAGCTGTTTTTT
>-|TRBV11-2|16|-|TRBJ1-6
CASSPRRGQSNSPLHF
TGTGCCAGCAGCCCTCGGCGAGGCCAATCTAATTCACCCCTCCACTTT
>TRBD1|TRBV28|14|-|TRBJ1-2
CASSSYRGIYGYTF
TGTGCCAGCAGTTCATACAGGGGGATCTATGGCTACACCTTC
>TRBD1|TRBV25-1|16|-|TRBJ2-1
CASSNPGQLLYNEQFF
TGTGCCAGCAGTAACCCGGGACAGCTGCTTTACAATGAGCAGTTCTTC
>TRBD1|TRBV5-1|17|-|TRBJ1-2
CASSLRTGAVSVQGYTF
TGCGCCAGCAGCTTAAGGACAGGGGCCGTCTCGGTCCAGGGCTACACCTTC
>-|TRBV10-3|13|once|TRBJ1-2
CAISESGEGGYTF
TGTGCCATCAGTGAGTCGGGTGAGGGAGGCTACACCTTC
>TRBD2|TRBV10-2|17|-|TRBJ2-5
CASSELAYAPLQETQYF
TGCGCCAGCAGCGAACTAGCGTACGCACCTTTACAAGAGACCCAGTACTTC
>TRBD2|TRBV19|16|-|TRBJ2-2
CASSNTGGAGTGELFF
TGTGCCAGTAGCAATACCGGGGGGGCCGGGACCGGGGAGCTGTTTTTT
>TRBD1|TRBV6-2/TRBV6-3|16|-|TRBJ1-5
CASSRAFTGAYQPQHF
TGTGCCAGCAGTAGGGCCTTTACAGGGGCGTACCAGCCCCAGCATTTT
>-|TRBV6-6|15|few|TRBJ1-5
CASSYGSAYNQPQHF
TGTGCCAGCAGTTACGGCAGTGCATACAATCAGCCCCAGCATTTT
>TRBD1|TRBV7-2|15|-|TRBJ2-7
CASSLQGVGRYEQYF
TGTGCCAGCAGCTTACAGGGGGTGGGTCGGTACGAGCAGTACTTC
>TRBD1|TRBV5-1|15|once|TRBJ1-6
CASSQGQGRNSPLHF
TGCGCCAGCAGCCAGGGACAGGGTCGTAATTCACCCCTCCACTTT
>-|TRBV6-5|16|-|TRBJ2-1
CASSYSGGATYNEQFF
TGTGCCAGCAGTTACTCGGGGGGGGCTACCTACAATGAGCAGTTCTTC
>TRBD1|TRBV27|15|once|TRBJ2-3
CASTPDRARTDTQYF
TGTGCCAGCACCCCGGACAGGGCGCGCACAGATACGCAGTATTTT
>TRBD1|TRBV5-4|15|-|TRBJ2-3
CASSLDRGGTDTQYF
TGTGCCAGCAGCTTGGACAGGGGAGGCACAGATACGCAGTATTTT
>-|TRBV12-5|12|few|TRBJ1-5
CASGQGYQPQHF
TGTGCTAGTGGGCAGGGTTACCAGCCCCAGCATTTT
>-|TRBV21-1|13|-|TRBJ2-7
CASSKPRHHPQYF
TGTGCCAGCAGCAAACCGCGGCACCATCCGCAGTACTTC
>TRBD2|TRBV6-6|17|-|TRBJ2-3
CASSRKQTSGGVDTQYF
TGTGCCAGCAGTCGGAAACAGACTAGCGGGGGTGTTGATACGCAGTATTTT
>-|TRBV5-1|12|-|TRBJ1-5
CASSLAGGPQHF
TGCGCCAGCAGCTTGGCGGGTGGGCCCCAGCATTTT
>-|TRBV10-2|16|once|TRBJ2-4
CASSAVTGWEKNIQYF
TGCGCCAGCAGTGCGGTAACAGGGTGGGAGAAAAACATTCAGTACTTC
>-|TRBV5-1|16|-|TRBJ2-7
CASSPRGAGATYEQYF
TGCGCCAGCAGCCCCCGAGGGGCGGGGGCCACCTACGAGCAGTACTTC
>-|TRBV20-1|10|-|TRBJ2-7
CSAASYEQYF
TGCAGTGCTGCGTCCTACGAGCAGTACTTC
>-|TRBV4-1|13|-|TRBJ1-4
CASSQDALSEILF
TGCGCCAGCAGCCAAGACGCTCTTAGTGAAATCCTATTT
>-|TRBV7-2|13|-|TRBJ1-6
CASRLEYNSPLHF
TGTGCCAGCAGGCTGGAGTATAATTCACCCCTCCACTTT
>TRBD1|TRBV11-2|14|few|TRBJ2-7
CASSLGDRVREQYF
TGTGCCAGCAGCTTGGGGGACAGGGTCCGCGAGCAGTACTTC
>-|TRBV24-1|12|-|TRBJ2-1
CATSDLASLQFF
TGTGCCACCAGTGATTTGGCCAGTCTGCAGTTCTTC
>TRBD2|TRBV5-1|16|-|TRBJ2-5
CASSLVGLAGGETQYF
TGCGCCAGCAGCTTGGTGGGACTAGCGGGAGGGGAGACCCAGTACTTC
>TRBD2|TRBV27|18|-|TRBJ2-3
CASSAPLAGGPHTDTQYF
TGTGCCAGCAGTGCCCCTCTAGCGGGAGGGCCTCACACAGATACGCAGTATTTT
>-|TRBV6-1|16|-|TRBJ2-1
CASSEFAADSYNEQFF
TGTGCCAGCAGTGAATTCGCGGCGGACTCTTACAATGAGCAGTTCTTC
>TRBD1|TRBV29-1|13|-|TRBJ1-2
CSVATGGESGYTF
TGCAGCGTTGCTACAGGGGGCGAAAGTGGCTACACCTTC
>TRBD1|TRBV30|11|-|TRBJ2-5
CAWSRGETQYF
TGTGCCTGGTCCAGGGGGGAGACCCAGTACTTC
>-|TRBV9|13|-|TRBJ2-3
CASSVDSSVVQYF
TGTGCCAGCAGCGTAGACTCCTCCGTGGTGCAGTATTTT
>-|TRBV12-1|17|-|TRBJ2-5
CASSFMIFFRGPGAQYF
TGTGCCAGCAGCTTTATGATTTTCTTCAGGGGGCCCGGAGCCCAGTACTTC
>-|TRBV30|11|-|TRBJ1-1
CAWSRGEASFF
TGTGCCTGGAGTAGGGGCGAGGCGTCTTTCTTT
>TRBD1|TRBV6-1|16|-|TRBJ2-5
CASSEAGQGILMAQYF
TGTGCCAGCAGTGAAGCGGGACAGGGGATCCTGATGGCCCAGTACTTC
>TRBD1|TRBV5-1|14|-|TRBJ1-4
CASSWGTGFEKLFF
TGCGCCAGCAGCTGGGGGACAGGGTTTGAAAAACTGTTTTTT
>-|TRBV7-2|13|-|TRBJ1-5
CASSLGRGQPQHF
TGTGCCAGCAGCTTAGGCAGGGGACAGCCCCAGCATTTT
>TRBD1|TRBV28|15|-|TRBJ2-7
CASSLRDSSSYEQYF
TGTGCCAGCAGTTTAAGGGACAGCAGCTCCTACGAGCAGTACTTC
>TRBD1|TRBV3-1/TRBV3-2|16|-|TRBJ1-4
CASSQRQGVGKEKLFF
TGTGCCAGCAGCCAGAGACAGGGGGTCGGAAAAGAAAAACTGTTTTTT
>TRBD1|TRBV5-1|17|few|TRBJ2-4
CASSLATGQGTKNIQYF
TGCGCCAGCAGCTTGGCTACGGGACAGGGGACCAAAAACATTCAGTACTTC
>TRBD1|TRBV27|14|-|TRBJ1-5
CASSRTGGRQPQHF
TGTGCCAGCAGTCGGACAGGGGGACGTCAGCCCCAGCATTTT